Below are 24 T cell receptor beta chains sequenced from a single sample in a study of T cells in tumors after PD-1 blockade. The repertoire was sequenced with immunoSEQ multiplex PCR; TCRdb's copy has only in-frame clones and lacks some. Altogether about 24,000 clones are present, roughly 82% being singletons, with the ten largest covering 9.5% to 15%. The sequencing here drew on PBMCs, taken after anti-PD-1 treatment. The source is a human donor with basal cell carcinoma.

This chain connects TRBV10-3 to TRBJ2-7; no clear D. V lost 4 bases and J 5 bases, leaving 9 bases between the germline ends. The CDR3 runs to 12 residues. Germline CDR1 reads ENHRY; CDR2 reads SYGVKD. The CDR3 reads CAISGLGHEQYF. In DNA, the CDR3 is TGTGCCATCAGTGGGTTAGGCCACGAGCAGTACTTC.

V and J are TRBV6-5 and TRBJ2-5; TRBD2 aligns across 9 bases. The germline V gene encodes CDR1 MNHEY and CDR2 SVGAGI. Trimming cost V 2 bases and J 5 bases; bases outside gene matches: 9. There are 16 residues in the CDR3. CDR3 region: CASSYAGTSRGETQYF. The CDR3 DNA reads TGTGCCAGCAGTTACGCCGGGACTAGCCGAGGGGAGACCCAGTACTTC.

The chain joins TRBV9 to TRBJ2-5, with 8 bases that match TRBD1. The CDR3 spans 14 residues. Germline V gene lookup returns CDR1 SGDLS and CDR2 YYNGEE. V shed 3 bases and J 5 bases; nucleotides not matched to a gene: 6. Written as DNA, the CDR3 is TGTGCCAGCAGCGCCGGACAGGGACACGAGACCCAGTACTTC. Encoded protein: CASSAGQGHETQYF.

This chain joins TRBV5-1 and TRBJ1-2; TRBD1 matches 7 bases. Germline-derived CDR1 and CDR2 are SGHRS and YFSETQ. The CDR3 has 16 residues. V dropped 4 bases and J dropped 7; count of bases not matched to a gene: 16. CDR3 protein: CASSPGTVPLTGGYTF. CDR3 bases: TGCGCCAGCAGCCCGGGGACAGTACCCTTGACGGGTGGCTACACCTTC.

V gene TRBV19 combines with J gene TRBJ2-1; D ambiguous. This CDR3 region has 13 residues. The V gene lost 3 bases and the J gene lost 2 bases, with 5 bases spanning the gap. CDR1 LNHDA and CDR2 SQIVND come from the germline V gene (reference sequence). CDR3: CASSIPPYNEQFF. The CDR3, as DNA: TGTGCCAGTAGTATCCCCCCCTACAATGAGCAGTTCTTC.

The chain carries TRBV30 and TRBJ1-1, with D perhaps TRBD1 (6 bases). The germline V gene encodes CDR1 GTSNPN and CDR2 SVGIG (reference sequence). Trimming pared 0 bases from V and 5 bases from J, leaving 13 bases between. This CDR3 is 14 amino acids long. CDR3 residues: CAWSVRGGMTEAFF. CDR3 nucleotide sequence: TGTGCCTGGAGTGTACGTGGGGGCATGACTGAAGCTTTCTTT.

The chain employs TRBV5-4 and TRBJ2-3; D is undetermined. Germline V lookup: CDR1 SGHNT, CDR2 YYREEE (reference sequence). The CDR3 is made up of 14 amino acids. V was trimmed by 4 bases and J by 2 bases, leaving 11 bases between them. Written as DNA, the CDR3 is TGTGCCAGCAGCCCAAAAGGCCTCACAGATACGCAGTATTTT. Translated: CASSPKGLTDTQYF.

The chain employs TRBV6-1 and TRBJ2-2, with no clear D. Germline CDR1 and CDR2: MNHNS and SASEGT. The CDR3 covers 14 residues. V lost 2 bases to trimming and J lost 0 bases, with 4 bases between them. The CDR3 sequence is CASSERPNTGELFF. CDR3 bases: TGTGCCAGCAGTGAAAGGCCGAACACCGGGGAGCTGTTTTTT.

The V and J genes are TRBV3-1 (or the pseudogene TRBV3-2) and TRBJ2-2, with D uncertain. Germline V gives CDR1 LGHDT, CDR2 YNNKEL (reference sequence). The CDR3 has 13 amino acids. Trimming cost V 0 bases and J 8 bases, with 7 bases left between them. CDR3 loop: CASSQEVTGELFF. CDR3 bases: TGTGCCAGCAGCCAAGAAGTAACAGGGGAGCTGTTTTTT.

The chain combines TRBV27 with TRBJ1-1; D uncertain. The V end lost 3 bases, the J end lost 1 base, and 9 bases lay between the germline ends. The CDR3 totals 14 residues. Germline CDR1 is MNHEY and CDR2 is SMNVEV (reference sequence). The CDR3: CASSLTSGNTEAFF. The CDR3 bases are TGTGCCAGCAGTTTGACGTCCGGGAACACTGAAGCTTTCTTT.

The V gene is TRBV6-6, the J gene TRBJ2-5; TRBD2 matches at 10 bases. V lost 7 bases and J lost 2; bases outside the gene matches: 4. This CDR3 has 14 amino acids. Germline V CDR1 and CDR2: MNHNY, SVGAGI (reference sequence). The CDR3 nucleotides read TGTGCCAGCAAGGGGACTAGCGTTCAAGAGACCCAGTACTTC. Translated, it gives CASKGTSVQETQYF.

This chain joins TRBV14 and TRBJ1-5, with unresolved D. Trimming pared 1 base from V and 9 bases from J, leaving 10 bases between. The CDR3 is 13 residues long. The V gene's germline CDR1 is SGHDN and CDR2 FVKESK. The CDR3 region is CASSQGLGRPQHF. The CDR3 bases are TGTGCCAGCAGCCAAGGGCTGGGCCGGCCCCAGCATTTT.

The rearrangement joins TRBV4-2 to TRBJ2-2; no definite D call. This CDR3 is 15 amino acids long. Between the trimmed V and J ends, which lost 0 bases and 7 bases, there was a span of 12 bases. Germline V gene lookup returns CDR1 LGHNA and CDR2 YNFKEQ. The CDR3 protein is CASSQDFSYGGELFF. CDR3 coding DNA: TGTGCCAGCAGCCAAGATTTTAGTTATGGCGGGGAGCTGTTTTTT.

The rearrangement uses TRBV5-5 and TRBJ1-1; TRBD1 agrees at 8 bases. Germline CDR1 and CDR2: SGHKS and YYEKEE (reference sequence). V was pared by 1 base and J by 10 bases, with 15 bases of the junction left unmatched. The CDR3 consists of 16 residues. Here the CDR3 reads CASSLPGTGWTGGAFF. The CDR3 DNA reads as TGTGCCAGCAGCTTGCCCGGGACAGGTTGGACCGGTGGAGCTTTCTTT.

The rearrangement joins TRBV2 to TRBJ2-1; TRBD1 is a possible D gene (7 bases). This CDR3 is built from 17 residues. The germline V and J ends were trimmed by 7 bases and 2 bases, with 21 bases remaining between them. Germline CDR1 reads SNHLY; CDR2 reads FYNNEI. The CDR3, as DNA: TGTGCCAGCAATGGGGGGACAGAGGGCAGGGCCTACAATGAGCAGTTCTTC. The encoded protein is CASNGGTEGRAYNEQFF.

The V call is TRBV5-4, the J call TRBJ1-6; a possible D gene is TRBD1 (5 bases). V dropped 1 base and J dropped 5 bases, with 10 bases sitting between them. The CDR3 has 15 amino acids. CDR1 and CDR2 (germline): SGHNT, YYREEE (reference sequence). This CDR3 reads CASSLPQGDNSPLHF. CDR3 sequence (DNA): TGTGCCAGCAGCTTGCCCCAGGGCGATAATTCACCCCTCCACTTT.

The J gene is TRBJ1-1, the V gene TRBV28; 7 positions agree with TRBD1. Germline CDR1 reads MDHEN; CDR2 reads SYDVKM. The CDR3 is 16 residues long. Unmatched junction bases numbered 8, after V lost 3 bases and J lost 1 base. DNA of the CDR3: TGTGCCAGCAGTTTTCCCACCGGGACAGCGAACACTGAAGCTTTCTTT. Its translation: CASSFPTGTANTEAFF.

The CDR3 DNA sequence: TGTGCCTGGAGCGTGGTCCGAAACACCATATATTTT. It specifies CAWSVVRNTIYF. The chain carries TRBV30 and TRBJ1-3; D remains ambiguous. The germline gives CDR1 GTSNPN, CDR2 SVGIG (reference sequence). There are 12 residues in the CDR3. The V gene lost 3 bases and the J gene lost 5 bases, with 8 bases spanning the gap.

The V gene is TRBV5-4, the J gene TRBJ1-3; 7 bases fit TRBD1. The V segment lost 4 bases and the J segment 0 bases; nucleotides outside the gene matches: 4. Germline CDR1 is SGHNT and CDR2 is YYREEE (reference sequence). The CDR3 totals 15 residues. CDR3 DNA: TGTGCCAGCAGCAGCGGGACAGTCTCTGGAAACACCATATATTTT. Its translation: CASSSGTVSGNTIYF.

The chain links TRBV11-3 to TRBJ2-5; TRBD1 agrees at 8 bases. CDR1 is SGHNT and CDR2 is YENEEA in the germline V gene. V was pared by 4 bases and J by 4 bases, with 8 bases of the junction left unmatched. The CDR3 extends over 15 amino acids. In nucleotides, the CDR3 is TGTGCCAGCAGCTCACCGCAGGGGGCGCGAGAGACCCAGTACTTC. Residues: CASSSPQGARETQYF.

The V call is TRBV28, the J call TRBJ1-4, with a weak D call TRBD1 (5 bases). Germline V lookup: CDR1 MDHEN, CDR2 SYDVKM. This CDR3 has 15 amino acids. With 2 bases removed from V and 8 bases from J, the gap between germline ends came to 15 bases. The CDR3: CASSLGGLRQEKLFF. CDR3 nucleotide sequence: TGTGCCAGCAGTTTAGGTGGTTTGAGACAGGAAAAACTGTTTTTT.

This chain joins TRBV7-6 and TRBJ1-4, with D tentatively TRBD1 (6 bases). From germline, CDR1 is SGHVS and CDR2 FNYEAQ. V lost 1 base, J lost 4 bases, and 16 bases lay in between. There are 17 residues in the CDR3. The CDR3 DNA reads as TGTGCCAGCAGCTTAGACCCCGGGACAACCCATAATGAAAAACTGTTTTTT. This codes for CASSLDPGTTHNEKLFF.

This sequence joins TRBV29-1 and TRBJ1-2; 7 positions match TRBD1. Trimming cost V 6 bases and J 8 bases; bases outside gene matches: 9. CDR3 size: 12 residues. Per germline, CDR1 SQVTM and CDR2 ANQGSEA. The CDR3 sequence: CSVEGATKGYTF. DNA for the CDR3: TGCAGCGTGGAGGGGGCTACTAAGGGCTACACCTTC.

The chain links TRBV19 to TRBJ2-2; TRBD1 matches 9 bases. The CDR3 consists of 16 residues. The germline CDR1 and CDR2 sequences are LNHDA and SQIVND (reference sequence). After removal of 5 bases from V and 6 bases from J, the junction contained 10 bases not matched to a gene. The chain's CDR3 is CASSPAGTGIAGELFF. The CDR3 DNA reads TGTGCCAGTAGTCCCGCCGGGACAGGGATCGCCGGGGAGCTGTTTTTT.